This TCR beta chain was recovered during a study of Graves' ophthalmopathy and Graves' hyperthyroidism. Researchers took RNA transcripts and amplified TCR beta CDR3 regions from them. Second-round multiplex PCR came after a first-round RT-PCR that employed HTBI primers. TCRdb independently ran MiXCR on the multiplex PCR reads; one entry per CDR3 protein. The table shows 150,000 to 200,000 distinct CDR3 sequences, with under 45% occurring only once. CDR3 length equals 15 residues. Germline CDR1 and CDR2: MNHNS and SASEGT. The V segment lost 1 base and the J segment 2 bases; nucleotides outside the gene matches: 1.

The sequencing input was peripheral blood. This sequence was found in a man under 40 with Graves' ophthalmopathy. The chain carries TRBV6-1 and TRBJ2-7; 11 bases match TRBD1. The CDR3, as DNA: TGTGCCAGCAGTGAAGGGGACAGGGGGACCTACGAGCAGTACTTC. It specifies CASSEGDRGTYEQYF.